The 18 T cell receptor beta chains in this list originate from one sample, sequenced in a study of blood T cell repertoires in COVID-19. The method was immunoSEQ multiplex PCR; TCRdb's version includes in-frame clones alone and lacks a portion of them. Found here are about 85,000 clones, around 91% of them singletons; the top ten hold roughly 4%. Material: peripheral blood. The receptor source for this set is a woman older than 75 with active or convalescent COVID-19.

In DNA, the CDR3 is TGTGCCAGCAGCCAAGAAGGGGGTGTCCTCCGACCAGCTTTCTTT. As protein: CASSQEGGVLRPAFF. The chain uses TRBV3-1 (or the pseudogene TRBV3-2) and TRBJ1-1; the D gene is possibly TRBD1 (6 bases). The germline V and J ends were trimmed by 0 bases and 10 bases, with 18 bases remaining between them. This CDR3 has 15 amino acids. Germline-derived CDR1 and CDR2 are LGHDT and YNNKEL (reference sequence).

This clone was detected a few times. CDR3 sequence reads: CASAMSGTGDYEQYF. The CDR3 DNA follows: TGTGCCAGCGCGATGTCGGGGACAGGGGACTACGAGCAGTACTTC. V is TRBV6-5 and J is TRBJ2-7; 10 bases fit TRBD1. This CDR3 contains 15 residues. Germline V gene data show CDR1 as MNHEY and CDR2 as SVGAGI. The ends lost 8 bases at V and 3 bases at J; junction bases unmatched: 10.

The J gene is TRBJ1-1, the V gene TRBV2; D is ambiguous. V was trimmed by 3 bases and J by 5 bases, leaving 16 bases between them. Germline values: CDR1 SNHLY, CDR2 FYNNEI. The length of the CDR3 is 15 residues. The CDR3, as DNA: TGTGCCAGCAGTGAGGTGGGTTTTGGAGCAACTGAAGCTTTCTTT. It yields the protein CASSEVGFGATEAFF.

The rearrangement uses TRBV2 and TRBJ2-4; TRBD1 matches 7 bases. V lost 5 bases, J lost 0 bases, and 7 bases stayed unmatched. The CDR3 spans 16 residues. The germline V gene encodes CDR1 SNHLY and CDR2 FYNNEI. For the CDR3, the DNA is TGTGCCAGCAGTTCCTACAGGGGAGTAGCCAAAAACATTCAGTACTTC. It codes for CASSSYRGVAKNIQYF.

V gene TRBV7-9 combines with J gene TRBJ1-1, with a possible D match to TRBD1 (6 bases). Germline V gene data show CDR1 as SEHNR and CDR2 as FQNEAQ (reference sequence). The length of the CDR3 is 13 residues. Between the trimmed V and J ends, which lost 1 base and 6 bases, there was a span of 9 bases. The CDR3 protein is CASSLEGVAEAFF. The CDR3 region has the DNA TGTGCCAGCAGCTTAGAGGGGGTTGCTGAAGCTTTCTTT.

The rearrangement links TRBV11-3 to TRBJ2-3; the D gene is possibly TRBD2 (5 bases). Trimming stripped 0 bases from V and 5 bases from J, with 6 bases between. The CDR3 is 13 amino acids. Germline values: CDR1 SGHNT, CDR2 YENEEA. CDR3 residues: CASSLDGGDTQYF. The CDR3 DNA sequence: TGTGCCAGCAGCTTAGACGGAGGAGATACGCAGTATTTT.

The CDR3 DNA reads as TGTGCCAGCAGCCCCCCCGGAGGGTGGAACACTGAAGCTTTCTTT. This codes for CASSPPGGWNTEAFF. The chain carries TRBV3-1 (or the pseudogene TRBV3-2) and TRBJ1-1, with D uncertain. The CDR3 runs to 15 residues. Germline CDR1 is LGHDT and CDR2 is YNNKEL (reference sequence). Trimming pared 4 bases from V and 1 base from J, leaving 13 bases between.

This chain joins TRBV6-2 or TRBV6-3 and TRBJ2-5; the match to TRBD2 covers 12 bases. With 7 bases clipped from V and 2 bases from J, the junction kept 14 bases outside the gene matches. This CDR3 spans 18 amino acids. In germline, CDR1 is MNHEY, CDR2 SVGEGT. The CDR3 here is CASTPRGLAGHRQETQYF. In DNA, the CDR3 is TGTGCCAGCACCCCACGTGGACTAGCGGGACATAGGCAAGAGACCCAGTACTTC.

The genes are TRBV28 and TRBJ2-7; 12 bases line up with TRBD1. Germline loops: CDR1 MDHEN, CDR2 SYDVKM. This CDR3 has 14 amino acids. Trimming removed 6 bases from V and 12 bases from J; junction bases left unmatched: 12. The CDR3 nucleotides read TGTGCCAGCAGGGGCGGGGGACAGGGGGCGATTTTGTACTTC. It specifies CASRGGGQGAILYF.

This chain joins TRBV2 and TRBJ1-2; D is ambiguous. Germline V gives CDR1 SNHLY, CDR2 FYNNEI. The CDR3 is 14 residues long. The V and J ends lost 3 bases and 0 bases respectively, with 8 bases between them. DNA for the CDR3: TGTGCCAGCAGTGAGAGGGCGGCTAACTATGGCTACACCTTC. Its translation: CASSERAANYGYTF.

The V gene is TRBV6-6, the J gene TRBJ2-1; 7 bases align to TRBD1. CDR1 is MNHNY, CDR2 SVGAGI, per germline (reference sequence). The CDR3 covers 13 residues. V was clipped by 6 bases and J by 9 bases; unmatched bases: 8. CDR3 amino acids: CASSLGQVSEQFF. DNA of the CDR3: TGTGCCAGCAGCCTCGGACAGGTCTCTGAGCAGTTCTTC.

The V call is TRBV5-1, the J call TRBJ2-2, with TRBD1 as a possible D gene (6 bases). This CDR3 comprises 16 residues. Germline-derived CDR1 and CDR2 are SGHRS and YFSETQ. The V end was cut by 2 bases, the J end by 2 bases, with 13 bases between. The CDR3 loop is CASSFFPGANTGELFF. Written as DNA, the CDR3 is TGCGCCAGCAGCTTTTTCCCAGGGGCAAACACCGGGGAGCTGTTTTTT.

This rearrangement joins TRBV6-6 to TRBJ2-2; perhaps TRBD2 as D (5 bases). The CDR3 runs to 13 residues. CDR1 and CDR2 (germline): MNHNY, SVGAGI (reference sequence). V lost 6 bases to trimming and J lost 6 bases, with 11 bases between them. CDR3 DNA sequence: TGTGCCAGCAGAGCAACTAGTGCCGGGGAGCTGTTTTTT. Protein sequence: CASRATSAGELFF.

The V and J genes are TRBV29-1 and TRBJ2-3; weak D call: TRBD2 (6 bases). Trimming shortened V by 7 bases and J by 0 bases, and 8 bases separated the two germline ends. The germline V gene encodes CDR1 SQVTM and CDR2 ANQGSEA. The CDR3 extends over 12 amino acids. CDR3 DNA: TGCAGCGGGGGGACTAGCACAGATACGCAGTATTTT. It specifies CSGGTSTDTQYF.

CDR3: CASSLPKGQYSNQPQHF. CDR3 nucleotides: TGTGCCAGCAGTTTACCCAAGGGGCAATATAGCAATCAGCCCCAGCATTTT. V and J are TRBV28 and TRBJ1-5, with D possibly being TRBD1 (5 bases). Germline lookup yields CDR1 MDHEN and CDR2 SYDVKM. This CDR3 comprises 17 residues. Trimming left V 2 bases short and J 0 bases short, with 14 bases between.

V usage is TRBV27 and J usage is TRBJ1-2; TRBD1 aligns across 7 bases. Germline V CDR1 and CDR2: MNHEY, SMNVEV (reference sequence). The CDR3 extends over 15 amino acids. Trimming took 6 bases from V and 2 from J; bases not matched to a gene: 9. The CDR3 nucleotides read TGTGCCAGCAGAAAAAATCGGGACAGCAACTATGGCTACACCTTC. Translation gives CASRKNRDSNYGYTF.

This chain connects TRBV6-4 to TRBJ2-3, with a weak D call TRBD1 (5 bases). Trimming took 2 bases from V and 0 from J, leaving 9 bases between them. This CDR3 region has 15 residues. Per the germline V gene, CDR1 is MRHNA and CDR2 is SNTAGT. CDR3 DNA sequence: TGTGCCAGCAGTGACAAGGGGATTAGCACAGATACGCAGTATTTT. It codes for CASSDKGISTDTQYF.

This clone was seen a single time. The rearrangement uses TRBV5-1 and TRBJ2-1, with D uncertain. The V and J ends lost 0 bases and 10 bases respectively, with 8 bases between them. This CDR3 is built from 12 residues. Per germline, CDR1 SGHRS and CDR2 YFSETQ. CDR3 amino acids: CASSLDRGEQFF. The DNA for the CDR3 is TGCGCCAGCAGCTTGGATAGAGGAGAGCAGTTCTTC.